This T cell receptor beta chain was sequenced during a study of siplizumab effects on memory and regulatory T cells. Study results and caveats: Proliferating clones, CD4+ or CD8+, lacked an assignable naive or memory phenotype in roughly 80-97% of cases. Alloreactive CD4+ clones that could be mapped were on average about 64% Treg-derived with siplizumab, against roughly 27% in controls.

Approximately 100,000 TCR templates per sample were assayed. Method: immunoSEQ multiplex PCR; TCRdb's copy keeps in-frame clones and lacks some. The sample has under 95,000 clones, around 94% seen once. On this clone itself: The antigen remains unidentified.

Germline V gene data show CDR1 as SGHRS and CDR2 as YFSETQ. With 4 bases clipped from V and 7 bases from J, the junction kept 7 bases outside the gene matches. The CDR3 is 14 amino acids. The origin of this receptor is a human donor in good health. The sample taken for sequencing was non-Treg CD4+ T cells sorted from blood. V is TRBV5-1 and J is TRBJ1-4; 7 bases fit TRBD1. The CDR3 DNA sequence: TGCGCCAGCAGCAATACAGGGGTCGGTGAAAAACTGTTTTTT. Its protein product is CASSNTGVGEKLFF.